What follows describes a single T cell receptor (beta chain). No antigen is known for it. Base qualities are not provided; no much larger clone lies one nucleotide away. In the ophthalmopathy patients, disease was moderately to severely active, with a Clinical Activity Score of 3 or more, a NOSPECS grade of 4 or more, and a duration of less than 3 months. The study excluded patients with uncontrolled infections, other autoimmune diseases, pregnancy or lactation. Diagnoses relied on clinical symptoms, serum thyroxine and TRAb, thyroid ultrasound and orbital computed tomography. PBMCs were separated from approximately 9.9 ml of fresh peripheral blood using Ficoll-Paque density gradient centrifugation. Total RNA was extracted with Trizol reagent, and quality was checked on an Agilent 2100 Bioanalyzer. These data belong to a study of T cells in Graves' hyperthyroidism and ophthalmopathy (dated by TCRdb to between 2018 and 2021). General notes on the study: Peripheral blood samples were taken at initial diagnosis, before any treatment was given. The study also compared thyroid tissue and blood T-cell repertoires from more than five Graves' hyperthyroidism patients. The approximately 95 discovery patients were divided at random into training and test sets in a 7:3 ratio. TCR Vbeta CDR3 sequencing of 135 peripheral blood samples (fewer than 45 ophthalmopathy, 75 hyperthyroidism and about 17 progressor patients) is reported in the paper. Prospective prediction of ophthalmopathy was tested in an independent validation cohort of 18 to 20 hyperthyroidism patients and 17 patients who later progressed to ophthalmopathy. After sampling, hyperthyroidism patients received methimazole starting at 30 mg daily, and ophthalmopathy patients received high-dose intravenous methylprednisolone. To identify TCR V-J signatures that set the groups apart, the researchers used a discovery cohort of about a hundred patients, made up of 40 to 45 with Graves' ophthalmopathy and about 55 with stable Graves' hyperthyroidism.

V is pared back by 0 bases and J by 8 bases, with 11 bases lying between the germline termini. CDR1 and CDR2 (SGHRS, YFSETQ) derive from the germline V gene. Inclusive of the bounding cysteine and phenylalanine, the CDR3 is 14 residues long. Only CDR3 DNA remains: 42 bases, in frame from the first base. The research as a whole found: In cross-validation, a model built on a 13 V-J signature told ophthalmopathy apart from stable hyperthyroidism with 87.88% sensitivity and around 83% specificity, and in testing the same model reached 80%/75%. No statistical method was used to set the sample size in advance, and investigators knew the group allocation. Most expanded thyroid clonotypes (frequency above 0.001) were also detected in blood, a finding suggesting that blood repertoires may reflect thyroid immune responses. In validation, the model predicted progression to ophthalmopathy a median of about 6.8 months before onset, with over 55% sensitivity and roughly 79% specificity.

TCR beta CDR3 regions were amplified from RNA transcripts. A first-round RT-PCR of the TCR CDR3 used the HTBI primer set with the Qiagen OneStep RT-PCR kit. Libraries were constructed in a second round of multiplex PCR, after which size selection and purification were carried out. Sequencing of the libraries was done on an Illumina HiSeq2000 using paired-end 100 bp reads. In the authors' own workflow: SOAPnuke was used to process the raw data, throwing out any read that contained adapters or uncalled bases, had a mean Phred below 15, or lacked an exact constant-primer or identifier match. COPE v1.2.5 was used to merge the high-quality paired reads, and each unique nucleotide sequence was defined as a clonotype. Clonotypes were aligned to IMGT TRBV, TRBD and TRBJ reference segments using MiTCR v1.1. The analysis included only V-J combinations with a frequency above 0.0001, which together covered around 99% of the repertoires. The TCS score was defined as the ratio of F50 (clonal expansion) to E x V (chaos), calculated using BLOSUM62-based TCRdist between CDR3 peptides within each V-J. Welch's t-statistics and random forest reduced roughly 540 V-J features to 13, which were used in a naive Bayes classifier (R e1071). TCRdb itself trimmed the public reads at Q25 with fastp, ran MiXCR and retained productive beta chains. CDR3 protein sequences are deduplicated, and each keeps its most common genes and DNA. It is TCRdb's table, rather than the study itself, that gives the V and J calls and clone size. Across this sample there are some 580,000 distinct CDR3 sequences, with roughly 16% seen only once. 3% to 4% of the sample rests with the top ten.

Material: blood. This receptor was taken from a woman between 35 and 50 years old with Graves' ophthalmopathy. The receptor chain draws on TRBV5-1 and TRBJ1-4, with no confidently assigned D gene. The sequenced DNA: TGCGCCAGCAGCTTGGACCTGCTATCGGAAAAACTGTTTTTT. The resulting protein is CASSLDLLSEKLFF.